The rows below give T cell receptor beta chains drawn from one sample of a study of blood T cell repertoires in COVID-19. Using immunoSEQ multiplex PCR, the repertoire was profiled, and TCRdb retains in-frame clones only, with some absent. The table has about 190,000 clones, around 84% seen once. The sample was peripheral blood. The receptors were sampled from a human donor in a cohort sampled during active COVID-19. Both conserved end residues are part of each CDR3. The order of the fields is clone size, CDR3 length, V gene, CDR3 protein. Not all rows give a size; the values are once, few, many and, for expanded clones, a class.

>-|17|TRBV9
CASSVLEAGGPYNEQFF
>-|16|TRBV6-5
CASSYSIGRGYNEQFF
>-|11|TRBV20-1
CSASGTRGLFF
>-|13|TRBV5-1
CASSLPGEDTQYF
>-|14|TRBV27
CASKLAGGTYEQYF
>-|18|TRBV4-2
CASSQDLYGQGRVGELFF
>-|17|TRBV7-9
CASSLRPGLGVGETQYF
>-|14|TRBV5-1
CASSLEGADQPQHF
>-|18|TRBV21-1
CASSTLEGDRGLSYGYTF
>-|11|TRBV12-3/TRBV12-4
CASSLANGYTF
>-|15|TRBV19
CASTRVGQQNEKLFF
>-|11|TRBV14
CASSQGLRAFF
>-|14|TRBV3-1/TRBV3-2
CASSQRWGTSGYTF
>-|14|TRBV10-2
CASSGGEMNTEAFF
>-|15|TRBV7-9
CASSIGTGEHWPQHF
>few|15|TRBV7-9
CASSFVRMNTGELFF
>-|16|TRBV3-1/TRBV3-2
CASSQGWDRAAGELFF
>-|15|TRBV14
CASSRVKGDPYGYTF
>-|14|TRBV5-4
CASSLAIGGETQYF
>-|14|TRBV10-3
CAITDSRATDTQYF
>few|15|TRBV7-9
CASSLGARARNEQFF
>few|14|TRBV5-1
CASSPGGGKDGYTF